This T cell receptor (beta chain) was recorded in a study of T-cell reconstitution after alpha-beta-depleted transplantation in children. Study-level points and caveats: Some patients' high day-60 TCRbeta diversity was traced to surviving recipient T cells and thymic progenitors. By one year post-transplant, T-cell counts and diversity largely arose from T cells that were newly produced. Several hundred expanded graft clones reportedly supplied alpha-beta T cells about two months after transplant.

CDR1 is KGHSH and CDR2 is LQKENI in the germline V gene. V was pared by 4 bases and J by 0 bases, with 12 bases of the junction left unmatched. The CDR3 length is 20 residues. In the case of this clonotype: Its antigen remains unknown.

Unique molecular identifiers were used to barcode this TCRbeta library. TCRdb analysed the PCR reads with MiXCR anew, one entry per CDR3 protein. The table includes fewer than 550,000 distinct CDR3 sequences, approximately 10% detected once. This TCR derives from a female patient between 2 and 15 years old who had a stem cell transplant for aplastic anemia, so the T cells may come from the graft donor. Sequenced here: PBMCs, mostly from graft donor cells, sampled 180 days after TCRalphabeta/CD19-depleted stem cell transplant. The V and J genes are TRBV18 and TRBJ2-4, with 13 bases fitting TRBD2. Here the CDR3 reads CASSLRTSGSRGLAKNIQYF. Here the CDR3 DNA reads TGTGCCAGCTCACTCCGGACTAGCGGGAGTAGGGGACTAGCCAAAAACATTCAGTACTTC.